These 31 T cell receptor beta chains share one sample of origin, sequenced in a study of T cells in Graves' hyperthyroidism and ophthalmopathy. TCR beta CDR3 regions were amplified from RNA transcripts. RT-PCR in the first round (using the HTBI primer set) targeted the TCR CDR3. TCRdb redid the calling of the multiplex PCR reads with MiXCR, one entry per CDR3 protein. The sample yields 350,000 to 400,000 distinct CDR3 sequences, about 18% seen once. Material for sequencing was blood. Receptor source: a woman younger than 30 with Graves' hyperthyroidism.

This clonotype was observed many times. The rearrangement links TRBV6-1 to TRBJ2-2, with D possibly TRBD2 on 6 matching bases. The CDR3 is 14 amino acids. V gave up 6 bases and J gave up 4 bases, with 12 bases separating them. CDR1 is MNHNS, CDR2 SASEGT, per germline. As DNA, the CDR3 is TGTGCCAGCAGGCGGGGACTTCGCACCGGGGAGCTGTTTTTT. Translated, it gives CASRRGLRTGELFF.

This clonotype appeared a few times. At one end, the junction sequence differs from germline, possibly due to a read error. The chain combines TRBV9 with TRBJ1-3; D might be TRBD1 (5 bases). Germline loops: CDR1 SGDLS, CDR2 YYNGEE. This CDR3 comprises 14 residues. In nucleotides, the CDR3 is TGTGCCAGCAGCGTAGACCCCACCCGGGACCAACTCTCTTTT. Protein: CASSVDPTRDQLSF.

This clonotype has ten or more counts. This chain links TRBV24-1 with TRBJ1-2; D remains ambiguous. V dropped 2 bases and J dropped 4 bases, with 10 bases sitting between them. The CDR3 consists of 14 residues. Germline V CDR1 and CDR2: KGHDR, SFDVKD. The CDR3 sequence: CATSDSTRIYGYTF. The CDR3 nucleotides read TGTGCCACCAGTGATTCGACACGTATCTATGGCTACACCTTC.

This clonotype has a count of ten or more. The chain joins TRBV12-3 or TRBV12-4 to TRBJ1-5; D not resolved. The CDR3 has 12 amino acids. V was shortened by 7 bases and J by 2 bases, with 6 bases between the two germline ends. This CDR3 reads CASNFGNQPQHF. The CDR3 nucleotides read TGTGCCAGCAATTTTGGCAATCAGCCCCAGCATTTT.

In this sample, this clonotype turned up many times. The rearrangement links TRBV18 to TRBJ2-7; D not certain. The CDR3 loop spans 14 amino acids. CDR1 KGHSH and CDR2 LQKENI come from the germline V gene. Trimming took off 1 base at V and 1 base at J, with 8 bases between the two ends. This CDR3 is CASSPRSHSYEQYF. In DNA form, the CDR3 reads TGTGCCAGCTCACCACGGAGCCATTCCTACGAGCAGTACTTC.

This clonotype was picked up a small number of times. The rearrangement uses TRBV18 and TRBJ1-2; 7 bases are a match to TRBD1. Germline V lookup: CDR1 KGHSH, CDR2 LQKENI. V lost 0 bases and J lost 4; bases outside the gene matches: 8. The CDR3 has 16 amino acids. The CDR3 is CASSPPVRDSSYGYTF. CDR3 bases: TGTGCCAGCTCACCACCCGTCCGGGACAGTTCCTATGGCTACACCTTC.

This clonotype was found many times. The genes are TRBV6-5 and TRBJ1-3; D may be TRBD1 (5 bases). V was shortened by 0 bases and J by 0 bases, with 12 bases between the two germline ends. Germline loops: CDR1 MNHEY, CDR2 SVGAGI. The CDR3 spans 17 residues. The CDR3 loop reads CASSYSGRDASGNTIYF. As DNA, the CDR3 is TGTGCCAGCAGTTACTCGGGCAGGGACGCCTCTGGAAACACCATATATTTT.

To note about this clonotype: With a much larger clone just one base away, this may be a read error. This chain connects TRBV5-1 to TRBJ2-5; D perhaps matches TRBD2 (6 bases). This CDR3 spans 13 amino acids. The germline V gene encodes CDR1 SGHRS and CDR2 YFSETQ. The CDR3 nucleotides are TGCGTCAGCAGCGGTGGGACTCAAGAGACCCAGTACTTC. Its translation is CVSSGGTQETQYF.

The sample holds a few counts of this clonotype. The rearrangement links TRBV14 to TRBJ1-5; no reliable D call. V was cut by 4 bases and J by 6 bases, with 10 bases left in between. Germline V gene data show CDR1 as SGHDN and CDR2 as FVKESK. The length of the CDR3 is 13 residues. For the CDR3, the DNA is TGTGCCAGCAGCCCCCGGGCAGGTCAGCCCCAGCATTTT. Protein: CASSPRAGQPQHF.

This clonotype showed up many times. The chain uses TRBV11-1 and TRBJ2-5, with TRBD1 matching 8 bases. The CDR3 is 14 residues long. The trim removed 5 bases at V and 1 base at J, leaving 3 bases unmatched. Germline V CDR1 and CDR2: SGHAT, FQDESV (reference sequence). The CDR3 coding sequence is TGTGCCAGCAGCCAACAGGGGGTCCAAGAGACCCAGTACTTC. The encoded protein is CASSQQGVQETQYF.

This clonotype appeared many times. The chain combines TRBV28 with TRBJ2-7; D possibly matches TRBD1 or TRBD2 (5 bases each). Germline V CDR1 and CDR2: MDHEN, SYDVKM. Trimming shortened V by 6 bases and J by 2 bases, and 11 bases separated the two germline ends. The CDR3 extends over 13 amino acids. CDR3 in DNA: TGTGCCAGCAGCCCGGGACGGGCCTACGAGCAGTACTTC. Residues: CASSPGRAYEQYF.

This clonotype was detected ten times or more. The chain is built from TRBV28 and TRBJ1-2, with a weak D call TRBD1 (5 bases). Germline V gives CDR1 MDHEN, CDR2 SYDVKM. Trimming removed 3 bases at V and 2 bases at J, with 16 bases between. The CDR3 is 16 amino acids. The CDR3 bases are TGTGCCAGCAGTTTGGCGGGGGAGGGCAAGAACTATGGCTACACCTTC. Its protein product is CASSLAGEGKNYGYTF.

This clonotype was seen at least ten times. This sequence joins TRBV20-1 and TRBJ2-7; D uncertain. CDR1 is DFQATT, CDR2 SNEGSKA, per germline (reference sequence). The CDR3 is made up of 14 amino acids. V lost 6 bases to trimming and J lost 0 bases, with 15 bases between them. The CDR3 is CSAPSLPNSYEQYF. The CDR3 bases are TGCAGTGCCCCGAGCCTTCCTAACTCCTACGAGCAGTACTTC.

This clonotype came up many times. The J gene is TRBJ1-5, the V gene TRBV20-1, with 9 positions matching TRBD1. V lost 3 bases, J lost 4 bases, and 7 bases stayed unmatched. The CDR3 consists of 15 residues. Germline loops: CDR1 DFQATT, CDR2 SNEGSKA (reference sequence). This CDR3 reads CSASSGTGTNQPQHF. The CDR3 DNA reads TGCAGTGCTAGTTCCGGGACAGGGACGAATCAGCCCCAGCATTTT.

This clonotype showed up many times. This chain links TRBV27 with TRBJ1-5; D is uncertain. The CDR3 has 13 residues. The ends were cut back, 6 bases at V and 0 bases at J, with 6 bases in the middle. CDR1 MNHEY and CDR2 SMNVEV come from the germline V gene (reference sequence). This CDR3 is CASRPYSNQPQHF. CDR3 coding DNA: TGTGCCAGCAGGCCGTATAGCAATCAGCCCCAGCATTTT.

This clonotype was seen a handful of times. The CDR3 reads CASSLGNRETQYF. CDR3 nucleotides: TGTGCCAGCAGCCTCGGGAACCGAGAGACCCAGTACTTC. The chain recombines TRBV3-1 with TRBJ2-5, with D tentatively TRBD2 (5 bases). The CDR3 is 13 amino acids. Germline V CDR1 and CDR2: LGHDT, YNNKEL (reference sequence). Trimming stripped 4 bases from V and 4 bases from J, with 10 bases between.

This clonotype came up many times. The chain is built from TRBV11-2 and TRBJ1-5; D is unclear. CDR1 SGHAT and CDR2 FQNNGV come from the germline V gene. V lost 0 bases to trimming and J lost 7 bases, with 7 bases between them. The CDR3 contains 13 residues. This chain's CDR3 is CASSLDRWQPQHF. The DNA for the CDR3 is TGTGCCAGCAGCTTAGATCGGTGGCAGCCCCAGCATTTT.

This clonotype was counted at least ten times. The chain employs TRBV24-1 and TRBJ2-7; D unclear. In germline, CDR1 is KGHDR, CDR2 SFDVKD. Trimming shortened V by 4 bases and J by 7 bases, and 13 bases separated the two germline ends. This CDR3 is 13 amino acids long. The CDR3 sequence: CATSEGASVEQYF. CDR3 nucleotide sequence: TGTGCCACCAGTGAGGGTGCGTCAGTTGAGCAGTACTTC.

This clonotype was recorded many times. The chain joins TRBV9 to TRBJ1-3; tentative D call: TRBD1 (5 bases). CDR1 is SGDLS and CDR2 is YYNGEE in the germline V gene. The ends were cut back, 4 bases at V and 2 bases at J, with 10 bases in the middle. CDR3 length: 14 amino acids. CDR3 in amino acids: CASSYTTAGNTIYF. As DNA, the CDR3 is TGTGCCAGCAGCTATACGACAGCTGGAAACACCATATATTTT.

Ten or more counts support this clonotype. The V gene is TRBV12-3 or TRBV12-4, the J gene TRBJ1-1, with TRBD1 identical over 8 bases. The CDR3 totals 13 residues. Trimming removed 6 bases from V and 7 bases from J; junction bases left unmatched: 7. The CDR3 protein is CASRPGTGGEAFF. The DNA for the CDR3 is TGTGCCAGCAGACCGGGGACAGGAGGTGAAGCTTTCTTT.

This clonotype was seen at least ten times. The chain combines TRBV7-9 with TRBJ1-5; D unresolved. V dropped 7 bases and J dropped 15 bases, with 13 bases sitting between them. Germline assignment: CDR1 SEHNR and CDR2 FQNEAQ (reference sequence). The CDR3 runs to 10 residues. CDR3 bases: TGTGCCAGCACCAACTTCAAAGGGCATTTT. It translates to CASTNFKGHF. Based on the CDR3 plus reference TRBV7-9 and TRBJ1-5, the full variable domain is DTGVSQNPRHKITKRGQNVTFRCDPISEHNRLYWYRQTLGQGPEFLTYFQNEAQLEKSRLLSDRFSAERPKGSFSTLEIQRTEQGDSAMYLCASTNFKGHFGDGTRLSIL.

Many counts were recorded for this clonotype. V gene TRBV5-1 combines with J gene TRBJ1-1; D gene unclear. The CDR3 contains 15 residues. Trimming cost V 0 bases and J 1 base, with 10 bases left between them. Germline CDR1 SGHRS, CDR2 YFSETQ. The CDR3 nucleotides are TGCGCCAGCAGCTTGGTAGGCACACGGAACACTGAAGCTTTCTTT. It codes for CASSLVGTRNTEAFF.

The V call is TRBV6-1, the J call TRBJ1-5; possibly TRBD1 for D (5 bases). This CDR3 has 19 amino acids. Germline lookup yields CDR1 MNHNS and CDR2 SASEGT. V was pared by 2 bases and J by 2 bases, with 22 bases between. CDR3 bases: TGTGCCAGCAGTGAACGGCCAGGGCGCCCCCCGGGAGGCAATCAGCCCCAGCATTTT. Translating gives CASSERPGRPPGGNQPQHF.

The chain couples TRBV15 to TRBJ1-5, with D hard to call. This CDR3 contains 15 residues. V was shortened by 4 bases and J by 6 bases, with 16 bases between the two germline ends. Germline CDR1 LNHNV, CDR2 YYDKDF (reference sequence). CDR3 in DNA: TGTGCCACCAGCACAACCGGGAGAGTAGCTCAGCCCCAGCATTTT. Translation: CATSTTGRVAQPQHF.

V and J are TRBV20-1 and TRBJ2-7, with D hard to call. Trimming took 0 bases from V and 6 from J, leaving 6 bases between them. This CDR3 has 11 amino acids. Germline CDR1 DFQATT, CDR2 SNEGSKA (reference sequence). CDR3 sequence: CSARDHPEQYF. In DNA form, the CDR3 reads TGCAGTGCTAGAGATCACCCCGAGCAGTACTTC.

This clonotype was picked up a small number of times. The CDR3 sequence: CSARARGQGGGELFF. For the CDR3, the DNA is TGCAGTGCTAGAGCCCGGGGACAGGGTGGGGGGGAGCTGTTTTTT. The chain employs TRBV20-1 and TRBJ2-2; 9 nucleotides agree with TRBD1. There are 15 residues in the CDR3. Trimming cost V 1 base and J 8 bases; bases outside gene matches: 8. Per the germline V gene, CDR1 is DFQATT and CDR2 is SNEGSKA (reference sequence).

In its sample, this clonotype was seen many times. CDR3 sequence reads: CASSSQGGLSYGYTF. In DNA, the CDR3 is TGTGCCAGCAGTTCCCAGGGGGGACTGAGCTATGGCTACACCTTC. The chain links TRBV2 to TRBJ1-2; 7 bases align to TRBD1. The ends lost 5 bases at V and 4 bases at J; junction bases unmatched: 10. This CDR3 has 15 residues. The germline gives CDR1 SNHLY, CDR2 FYNNEI.

At least ten counts were recorded for this clonotype. This rearrangement joins TRBV20-1 to TRBJ1-2; no clear D gene. Germline CDR1 DFQATT, CDR2 SNEGSKA (reference sequence). With 1 base removed from V and 4 bases from J, the gap between germline ends came to 7 bases. The CDR3 extends over 12 amino acids. The CDR3 DNA reads TGCAGTGCTAGAGGCGGTGCCTATGGCTACACCTTC. Encoded protein: CSARGGAYGYTF.

In this sample, this clonotype turned up many times. This chain uses TRBV6-1 with TRBJ1-5, with D perhaps matching TRBD1 (6 bases). The CDR3 loop spans 12 amino acids. V lost 7 bases to trimming and J lost 4 bases, with 8 bases between them. Germline values: CDR1 MNHNS, CDR2 SASEGT. DNA for the CDR3: TGTGCCAGCACAGGGGTTAATCAGCCCCAGCATTTT. Amino acids: CASTGVNQPQHF.

This clonotype was counted between two and nine times. This chain joins TRBV12-5 and TRBJ2-7; D is ambiguous. Trimming stripped 2 bases from V and 2 bases from J, with 13 bases between. Germline V CDR1 and CDR2: LGHNT, FRNRAP. The CDR3 covers 15 residues. The CDR3 spells CASGLSTRHPYEQYF. DNA for the CDR3: TGTGCTAGTGGTTTGTCAACCCGACATCCCTACGAGCAGTACTTC.

This clonotype has just a few counts. The rearrangement links TRBV20-1 to TRBJ1-5, with 8 bases lining up with TRBD1. Germline assignment: CDR1 DFQATT and CDR2 SNEGSKA (reference sequence). The CDR3 runs to 13 residues. The V gene end was trimmed by 2 bases and the J gene end by 5 bases; junction bases not matched to a gene: 2. The DNA for the CDR3 is TGCAGTGCTAGATACAGGGGGTATCAGCCCCAGCATTTT. This gives the protein CSARYRGYQPQHF.